This is a list of T cell receptor beta chains from one sample in a study of T-cell reconstitution after alpha-beta-depleted transplantation in children. TCRdb reprocessed the PCR reads with MiXCR, giving one entry per CDR3 protein. The repertoire consists of almost 600,000 distinct CDR3 sequences, with about a quarter occurring once and the leading ten covering around 36%. The sample consisted of PBMCs, taken before TCRalphabeta/CD19-depleted stem cell transplant. The receptors shown here come from a boy under two years old with Wiskott-Aldrich syndrome, due to receive a stem cell transplant. Each CDR3 is given with its conserved first and last residue.

V gene	CDR3 length	CDR3 protein
TRBV15	17	CATSREAMGVSYNEQFF
TRBV20-1	14	CSARDRGRHRGYTF
TRBV9	14	CASSVRGLGNEQFF
TRBV7-9	15	CASSLGQPSSYEQYF
TRBV10-3	17	CAISESWGKSSYNEQFF
TRBV18	17	CASSGTSGLSSYNEQFF
TRBV9	15	CASSVGLRGDYEQYF
TRBV12-3/TRBV12-4	14	CASSRIAGEETQYF
TRBV10-2	15	CASSDEGGSNQPQHF
TRBV7-9	14	CASSPYKDLTDAFF
TRBV12-3/TRBV12-4	16	CASSFHGRYSNQPQHF
TRBV5-1	17	CASSFRDRGTGANVLTF
TRBV5-4	14	CASSGVTSTDTQYF
TRBV20-1	14	CSAERGQYQETQYF
TRBV11-1	15	CASNPGTLDQETQYF
TRBV10-3	23	CAISGGTSGRFGGEGSTFNEQFF
TRBV7-3	13	CASSQKGGGELFF
TRBV12-3/TRBV12-4	14	CASSFGHDNQPQHF
TRBV20-1	14	CSAHPRGGNQPQHF
TRBV6-2/TRBV6-3	16	CASSQSLAAALETQYF
TRBV11-2	16	CASSLTTPHRVTEAFF
TRBV20-1	11	CSARAGTPLHF
TRBV29-1	14	CSCTGPWMTGELFF
TRBV6-5	12	CASSYTASPLHF
TRBV20-1	15	CSALVPRVGTYGYTF
TRBV24-1	16	CATPGGRDVSGTEAFF
TRBV5-1	16	CASSAGTSGITDTQYF
TRBV29-1	13	CSVESREPYGYTF
TRBV9	16	CASSPRTSSGKGELFF
TRBV7-2	15	CASSTRDRANYGYTF
TRBV4-1	15	CASRLQSPDTGELFF
TRBV7-2	14	CASSSGRRNQPQHF
TRBV4-1	16	CASSQDWPGGLGEQFF
TRBV3-1	17	CASSPVTGGAVYNEQFF
TRBV29-1	12	CSVASSKNEQFF
TRBV5-1	14	CASSLGLSNSPLHF
TRBV27	16	CASSSPSAGRKDIQYF
TRBV10-3	14	CAISDLLVGDTQYF
TRBV5-6	11	CASSFSREQFF
TRBV7-2	15	CASSLTGPVYNEQFF